This T cell receptor (beta chain) appears in the sequencing data of a study of blood T cell repertoires in COVID-19. About the research overall: Sources were T cells, B-cell-depleted T cells, or PBMCs; the material itself was cDNA or gDNA.

In the study's own analysis: Amplified reference gene primers provided the basis for estimating nucleated cell counts. Only in-frame clones appear in the TCRdb table, and some are missing; sequencing was by immunoSEQ multiplex PCR. D and trimming were read from the DNA, whereas the V and J calls and clone size are those reported in that table. The repertoire holds approximately 140,000 clones, with 80% as singletons. V gave up 4 bases and J gave up 4 bases; unmatched junction bases: 18. The CDR3 loop spans 19 amino acids. Germline V lookup: CDR1 SGHTA, CDR2 FQGTGA. The sequence derives from a man between 60 and 70 years old with active or convalescent COVID-19. Sample: peripheral blood. The chain carries TRBV7-3 and TRBJ2-5; 10 positions agree with TRBD2. In DNA, the CDR3 is TGTGCCAGCAGCTCCCCCTTTGGACTAGCGGCTTACAATGGAGAGACCCAGTACTTC. Protein product: CASSSPFGLAAYNGETQYF.